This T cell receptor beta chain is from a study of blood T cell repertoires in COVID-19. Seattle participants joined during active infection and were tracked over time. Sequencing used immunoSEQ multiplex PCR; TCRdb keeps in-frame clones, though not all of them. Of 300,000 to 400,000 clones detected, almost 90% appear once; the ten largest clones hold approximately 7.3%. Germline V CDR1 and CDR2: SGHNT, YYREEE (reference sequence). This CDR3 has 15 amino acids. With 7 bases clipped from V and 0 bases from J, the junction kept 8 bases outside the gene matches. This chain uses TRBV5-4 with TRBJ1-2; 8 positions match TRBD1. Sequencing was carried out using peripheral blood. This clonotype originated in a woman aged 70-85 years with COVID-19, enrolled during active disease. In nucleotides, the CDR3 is TGTGCCAGCGCGCCGTCAGGGGGCCCTAACTATGGCTACACCTTC. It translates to CASAPSGGPNYGYTF.